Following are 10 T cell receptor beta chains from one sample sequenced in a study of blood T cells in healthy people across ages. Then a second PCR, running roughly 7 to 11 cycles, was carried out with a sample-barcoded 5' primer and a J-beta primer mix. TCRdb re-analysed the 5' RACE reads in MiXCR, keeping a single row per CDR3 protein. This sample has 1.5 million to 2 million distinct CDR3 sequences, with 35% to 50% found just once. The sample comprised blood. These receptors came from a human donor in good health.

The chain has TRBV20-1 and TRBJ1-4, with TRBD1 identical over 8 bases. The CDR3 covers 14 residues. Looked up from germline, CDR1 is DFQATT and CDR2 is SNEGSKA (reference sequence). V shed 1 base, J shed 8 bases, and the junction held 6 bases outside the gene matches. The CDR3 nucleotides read TGCAGTGCTAGAGCGGACAGGGTTTGGGAAAAACTGTTTTTT. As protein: CSARADRVWEKLFF.

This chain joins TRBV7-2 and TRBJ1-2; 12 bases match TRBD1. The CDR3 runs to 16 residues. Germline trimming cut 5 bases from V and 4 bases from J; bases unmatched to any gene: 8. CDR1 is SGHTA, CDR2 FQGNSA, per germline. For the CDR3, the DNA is TGTGCCAGCAGCCAAACCCCGGGACAGGGGGCCTATGGCTACACCTTC. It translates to CASSQTPGQGAYGYTF.

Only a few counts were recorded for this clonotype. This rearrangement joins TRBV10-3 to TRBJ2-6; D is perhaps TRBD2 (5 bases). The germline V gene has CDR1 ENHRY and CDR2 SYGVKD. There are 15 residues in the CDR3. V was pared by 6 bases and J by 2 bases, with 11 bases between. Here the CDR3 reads CAIRLRDTGANVLTF. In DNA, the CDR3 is TGTGCCATCAGATTGAGGGATACTGGGGCCAACGTCCTGACTTTC.

The CDR3 reads CSASGGPVDVNEQFF. In DNA, the CDR3 is TGCAGTGCTAGTGGGGGCCCTGTTGACGTCAATGAGCAGTTCTTC. The rearrangement links TRBV20-1 to TRBJ2-1; weak D call: TRBD1 (6 bases). In germline, CDR1 is DFQATT, CDR2 SNEGSKA (reference sequence). Trimming shortened V by 3 bases and J by 6 bases, and 18 bases separated the two germline ends. The CDR3 totals 15 residues.

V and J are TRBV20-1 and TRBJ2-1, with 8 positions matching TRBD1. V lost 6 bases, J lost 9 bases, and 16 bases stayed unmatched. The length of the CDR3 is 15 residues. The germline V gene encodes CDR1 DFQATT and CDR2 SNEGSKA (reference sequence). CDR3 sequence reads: CSAIYRDRTSGEQFF. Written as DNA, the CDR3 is TGCAGTGCCATATACCGGGACAGGACTTCGGGTGAGCAGTTCTTC.

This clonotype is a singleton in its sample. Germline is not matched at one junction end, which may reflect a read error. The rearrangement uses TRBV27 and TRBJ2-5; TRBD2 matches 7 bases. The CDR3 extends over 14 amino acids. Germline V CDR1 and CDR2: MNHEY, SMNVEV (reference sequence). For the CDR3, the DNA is TGTGCCAGTAGTTGGGCTAGCGGTTCGAATGAGCAGTACTTC. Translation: CASSWASGSNEQYF.

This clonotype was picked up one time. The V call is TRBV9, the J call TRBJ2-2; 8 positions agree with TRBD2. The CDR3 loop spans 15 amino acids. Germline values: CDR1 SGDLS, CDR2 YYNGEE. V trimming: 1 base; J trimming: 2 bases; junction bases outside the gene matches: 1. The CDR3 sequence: CASSVTSGNTGELFF. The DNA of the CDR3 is TGTGCCAGCAGCGTAACTAGCGGCAACACCGGGGAGCTGTTTTTT.

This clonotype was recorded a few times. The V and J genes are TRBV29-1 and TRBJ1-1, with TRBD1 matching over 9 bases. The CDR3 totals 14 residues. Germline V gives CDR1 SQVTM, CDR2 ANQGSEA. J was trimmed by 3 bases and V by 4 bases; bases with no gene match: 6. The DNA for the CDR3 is TGCAGCGTTGTCCACCGGGACAGGGACACTGAAGCTTTCTTT. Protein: CSVVHRDRDTEAFF.

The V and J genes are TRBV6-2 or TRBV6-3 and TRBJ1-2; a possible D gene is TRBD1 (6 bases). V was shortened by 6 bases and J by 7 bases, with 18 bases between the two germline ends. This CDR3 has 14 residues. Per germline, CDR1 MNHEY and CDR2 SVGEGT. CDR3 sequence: CASRRDKGPTGYTF. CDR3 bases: TGTGCCAGCAGACGGGACAAGGGCCCCACTGGCTACACCTTC.

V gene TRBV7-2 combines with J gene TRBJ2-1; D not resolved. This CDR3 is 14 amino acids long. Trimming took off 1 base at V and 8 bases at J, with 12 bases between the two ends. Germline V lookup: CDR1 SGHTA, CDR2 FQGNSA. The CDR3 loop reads CASSLGLGMDEQFF. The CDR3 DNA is TGTGCCAGCAGCTTAGGGCTAGGGATGGATGAGCAGTTCTTC.